Below, 30 T cell receptor beta chains from the same sample are listed, as sequenced in a study of long-term antiretroviral therapy in people with HIV (dated by TCRdb to the early 2020s). The immunoSEQ hsTCRB v3.0 assay was used at survey level resolution for TRB variable region sequencing. Imported from immuneACCESS, the table was reduced by TCRdb to in-frame sequences with V and J called. These copies leave out some clones; in studies compared against another copy, an unresolved V gene accounts for under half, and the cause of the remainder is not known. For this sample there are under 30,000 clones; 79% appear just once. The ten largest clones add up to over 8.5% of the sample. Sequencing used unsorted PBMCs, obtained 2.1 years after starting antiretroviral therapy. The source of these receptors is a man between 25 and 39 years old with HIV.

The V and J genes are TRBV4-1 and TRBJ1-1; the D gene is possibly TRBD1 (6 bases). This CDR3 has 15 residues. Germline V gene data show CDR1 as MGHRA and CDR2 as YSYEKL. Trimming cost V 0 bases and J 3 bases, with 11 bases left between them. CDR3 in amino acids: CASSQEPGVDTEAFF. Here the CDR3 DNA reads TGCGCCAGCAGCCAAGAACCAGGGGTCGACACTGAAGCTTTCTTT.

The chain uses TRBV19 and TRBJ1-2, with unresolved D. CDR3 length equals 13 residues. Germline CDR1 reads LNHDA; CDR2 reads SQIVND (reference sequence). Trimming took 6 bases from V and 4 from J, leaving 12 bases between them. CDR3: CASSASWAYGYTF. In DNA, the CDR3 is TGTGCCAGTAGCGCCAGTTGGGCCTATGGCTACACCTTC.

This chain connects TRBV5-6 to TRBJ2-5; D might be TRBD2 (7 bases). The germline V and J ends were trimmed by 4 bases and 7 bases, with 14 bases remaining between them. Germline V gene data show CDR1 as SGHDT and CDR2 as YYEEEE. CDR3 length: 13 amino acids. The CDR3 bases are TGTGCCAGCAGCCGGCTGGGAGGGGGGACCCAGTACTTC. Protein: CASSRLGGGTQYF. The full variable domain, rest sourced from reference TRBV5-6 and TRBJ2-5, is DAGVTQSPTHLIKTRGQQVTLRCSPKSGHDTVSWYQQALGQGPQFIFQYYEEEERQRGNFPDRFSGHQFPNYSSELNVNALLLGDSALYLCASSRLGGGTQYFGPGTRLLVL.

By proportion, this clone is medium-sized. This CDR3 is also generated by other DNA sequences in the sample. The DNA of the CDR3 is TGTGCCATCAGTGAGGGGAATGAGCAGTTCTTC. Amino acids: CAISEGNEQFF. V usage is TRBV10-3 and J usage is TRBJ2-1; no clear D gene. Looked up from germline, CDR1 is ENHRY and CDR2 is SYGVKD. This CDR3 has 11 residues. V lost 2 bases to trimming and J lost 7 bases, with 3 bases between them.

The chain uses TRBV19 and TRBJ2-3, with D perhaps matching TRBD1 (6 bases). Trimming left V 9 bases short and J 0 bases short, with 16 bases between. CDR3 length: 15 residues. The germline gives CDR1 LNHDA, CDR2 SQIVND (reference sequence). The CDR3 loop reads CASSTGIRSTDTQYF. The CDR3 region has the DNA TGTGCCAGCTCAACAGGGATTAGGAGCACAGATACGCAGTATTTT.

The V gene is TRBV5-1, the J gene TRBJ2-7; TRBD2 matches 7 bases. The CDR3 totals 15 residues. The junction had 10 bases not matched to a gene; V was cut back by 2 bases and J by 5 bases. In germline, CDR1 is SGHRS, CDR2 YFSETQ. As DNA, the CDR3 is TGCGCCAGCAGCTTTGAGTGGGGAGGGTCCCACGAGCAGTACTTC. As protein: CASSFEWGGSHEQYF.

The chain combines TRBV29-1 with TRBJ2-1; D gene ambiguous. Trimming stripped 2 bases from V and 2 bases from J, with 16 bases between. Germline CDR1 is SQVTM and CDR2 is ANQGSEA. This CDR3 is 16 amino acids long. As DNA, the CDR3 is TGCAGCGTTGAATTTAACAGTCTGGGCACCTACAATGAGCAGTTCTTC. This sequence encodes CSVEFNSLGTYNEQFF.

This clone came up a few times. Here the CDR3 reads CASRSSTGPYEQYF. DNA for the CDR3: TGTGCCAGCAGATCCTCGACAGGGCCCTACGAGCAGTACTTC. J is TRBJ2-7 and V is TRBV5-4; 7 nucleotides match TRBD1. Germline CDR1 reads SGHNT; CDR2 reads YYREEE (reference sequence). The CDR3 contains 14 residues. V was clipped by 5 bases and J by 2 bases; unmatched bases: 7.

The chain recombines TRBV28 with TRBJ1-5, with D possibly being TRBD1 (5 bases). Germline CDR1 and CDR2: MDHEN and SYDVKM. V lost 1 base, J lost 2 bases, and 6 bases lay in between. The CDR3 consists of 14 residues. This chain's CDR3 is CASSLLQGNQPQHF. The DNA of the CDR3 is TGTGCCAGCAGTTTATTACAGGGCAATCAGCCCCAGCATTTT.

This rearrangement joins TRBV15 to TRBJ2-7, with TRBD2 matching over 8 bases. Germline CDR1 is LNHNV and CDR2 is YYDKDF (reference sequence). The trim removed 3 bases at V and 2 bases at J, leaving 3 bases unmatched. The CDR3 is made up of 14 amino acids. The CDR3 DNA follows: TGTGCCACCAGCAGGCGGGGGGCGACCTACGAGCAGTACTTC. Translation gives CATSRRGATYEQYF.

This chain links TRBV2 with TRBJ1-6, with D tentatively TRBD1 (5 bases). The CDR3 is 17 amino acids. CDR1 is SNHLY and CDR2 is FYNNEI in the germline V gene. Between the trimmed V and J ends, which lost 5 bases and 7 bases, there was a span of 21 bases. The CDR3 protein is CASSRRSLGGVNSPLHF. Here the CDR3 DNA reads TGTGCCAGCAGTCGGAGGTCCTTGGGGGGAGTAAATTCACCCCTCCACTTT.

This chain links TRBV7-8 with TRBJ2-5, with unresolved D. Germline V gene data show CDR1 as SGHVS and CDR2 as FQNEAQ. The germline V and J ends were trimmed by 5 bases and 1 base, with 14 bases remaining between them. The CDR3 loop spans 15 amino acids. The CDR3 region has the DNA TGTGCCAGCAGCCTTGCCGGGCAGTTCCAAGAGACCCAGTACTTC. It translates to CASSLAGQFQETQYF.

The J gene is TRBJ1-5, the V gene TRBV21-1. TRBV21-1 is a known pseudogene. This CDR3 has 16 amino acids. CDR3 protein: CASSKDGSYSNQPQHF. In DNA form, the CDR3 reads TGTGCCAGCAGCAAAGACGGATCCTATAGCAATCAGCCCCAGCATTTT.

The rearrangement joins TRBV19 to TRBJ2-3, with 11 bases lining up with TRBD2. This CDR3 is built from 15 residues. Germline V gene data show CDR1 as LNHDA and CDR2 as SQIVND (reference sequence). The ends lost 9 bases at V and 3 bases at J; junction bases unmatched: 8. The CDR3 is CASMTSGVSTDTQYF. CDR3 nucleotides: TGTGCCAGCATGACTAGCGGGGTCAGTACAGATACGCAGTATTTT. Looking up the rest from reference TRBV19 and TRBJ2-3 gives the full variable domain: DGGITQSPKYLFRKEGQNVTLSCEQNLNHDAMYWYRQDPGQGLRLIYYSQIVNDFQKGDIAEGYSVSREKKESFPLTVTSAQKNPTAFYLCASMTSGVSTDTQYFGPGTRLTVL.

The chain has TRBV2 and TRBJ2-7; possible D gene TRBD2, 5 bases. Germline V lookup: CDR1 SNHLY, CDR2 FYNNEI. Trimming shortened V by 3 bases and J by 3 bases, and 15 bases separated the two germline ends. The CDR3 contains 15 residues. The CDR3 loop reads CASSEEVYPVYEQYF. CDR3 sequence (DNA): TGTGCCAGCAGTGAGGAGGTTTATCCCGTCTACGAGCAGTACTTC. Supplemented by reference TRBV2 and TRBJ2-7, the full variable domain reads EPEVTQTPSHQVTQMGQEVILRCVPISNHLYFYWYRQILGQKVEFLVSFYNNEISEKSEIFDDQFSVERPDGSNFTLKIRSTKLEDSAMYFCASSEEVYPVYEQYFGPGTRLTVT.

CDR3 sequence (DNA): TGCGCCAGCAGCCAGGAGTTAAGTGGCGGCAGATCCTACGAGCAGTACTTC. As protein: CASSQELSGGRSYEQYF. This chain connects TRBV4-3 to TRBJ2-7; unclear D gene. In germline, CDR1 is LGHNA, CDR2 YSLEER. This CDR3 comprises 17 residues. The V gene lost 3 bases and the J gene lost 1 base, with 19 bases spanning the gap.

The chain combines TRBV2 with TRBJ2-7, with no clear D. The V end lost 10 bases, the J end lost 4 bases, and 14 bases lay between the germline ends. The germline V gene has CDR1 SNHLY and CDR2 FYNNEI. The CDR3 sequence is 12 residues long. The DNA of the CDR3 is TGTGCCACCAAGGAAGGGTTATACGAGCAGTACTTC. Amino acid sequence: CATKEGLYEQYF.

The table lists this clone with a count of one. The CDR3 region has the DNA TGTGCCAGCAGCCTAGGACAGGGGGCAAACGAGCAGTACTTC. Translated, it gives CASSLGQGANEQYF. The V call is TRBV5-6, the J call TRBJ2-7, with 11 positions matching TRBD1. V trimming: 4 bases; J trimming: 5 bases; junction bases outside the gene matches: 5. The CDR3 has 14 residues. CDR1 and CDR2 (germline): SGHDT, YYEEEE.

The chain combines TRBV19 with TRBJ1-1; D remains ambiguous. The CDR3 is 13 amino acids. CDR1 is LNHDA, CDR2 SQIVND, per germline (reference sequence). Trimming stripped 6 bases from V and 1 base from J, with 9 bases between. CDR3 sequence: CASSKDGNTEAFF. For the CDR3, the DNA is TGTGCCAGTAGCAAAGACGGGAACACTGAAGCTTTCTTT.

This chain connects TRBV19 to TRBJ2-2; D unclear. The germline V gene has CDR1 LNHDA and CDR2 SQIVND (reference sequence). The CDR3 has 13 residues. The V and J ends lost 5 bases and 1 base respectively, with 5 bases between them. CDR3 DNA sequence: TGTGCCAGTAGTCGGTGGAACACCGGGGAGCTGTTTTTT. It specifies CASSRWNTGELFF.

This sequence joins TRBV19 and TRBJ1-4; a weak D match, TRBD1 (6 bases). V dropped 5 bases and J dropped 0 bases, with 13 bases sitting between them. This CDR3 is built from 16 residues. CDR1 is LNHDA and CDR2 is SQIVND in the germline V gene (reference sequence). The CDR3 here is CASSSTGFATNEKLFF. CDR3 sequence (DNA): TGTGCCAGTAGTTCTACAGGGTTTGCAACTAATGAAAAACTGTTTTTT.

This chain uses TRBV27 with TRBJ1-1, with D unclear. The CDR3 totals 15 residues. V lost 3 bases, J lost 2 bases, and 13 bases lay in between. Germline V gives CDR1 MNHEY, CDR2 SMNVEV (reference sequence). For the CDR3, the DNA is TGTGCCAGCAGTTTCCAAAACCGGGGAAACACTGAAGCTTTCTTT. Amino acid sequence: CASSFQNRGNTEAFF.

The chain is built from TRBV28 and TRBJ2-5; 13 bases match TRBD2. Germline V gene lookup returns CDR1 MDHEN and CDR2 SYDVKM. This CDR3 comprises 14 residues. Germline trimming cut 6 bases from V and 13 bases from J; bases unmatched to any gene: 11. CDR3 protein: CASRKTSGGSLRYF. The CDR3 DNA is TGTGCCAGCAGAAAGACTAGCGGGGGGAGCCTGCGGTACTTC.

The rearrangement uses TRBV28 and TRBJ1-1; 7 bases map to TRBD1. CDR1 is MDHEN and CDR2 is SYDVKM in the germline V gene. The CDR3 has 14 residues. The junction had 7 bases not matched to a gene; V was cut back by 3 bases and J by 6 bases. The CDR3 coding sequence is TGTGCCAGCAGTTTTCACGTGGGACAGTCTGAAGCTTTCTTT. Its protein product is CASSFHVGQSEAFF.

This chain links TRBV9 with TRBJ1-4, with D possibly being TRBD1 (6 bases). Trimming pared 0 bases from V and 3 bases from J, leaving 9 bases between. The germline CDR1 and CDR2 sequences are SGDLS and YYNGEE. The CDR3 sequence is 15 residues long. CDR3 in DNA: TGTGCCAGCAGCGTAGCTCAGGGGTCTAATGAAAAACTGTTTTTT. Amino acid sequence: CASSVAQGSNEKLFF.

V and J are TRBV27 and TRBJ2-7, with D possibly TRBD2 on 5 matching bases. The CDR3 loop spans 13 amino acids. Germline V gives CDR1 MNHEY, CDR2 SMNVEV (reference sequence). Trimming removed 4 bases at V and 3 bases at J, with 10 bases between. The CDR3, as DNA: TGTGCCAGCAGTTCCCCCCGGGGCTACGAGCAGTACTTC. Its protein is CASSSPRGYEQYF.

The sample holds a few counts of this clone. The genes are TRBV28 and TRBJ1-5, with D maybe TRBD1 (5 bases). Per the germline V gene, CDR1 is MDHEN and CDR2 is SYDVKM. Trimming cost V 6 bases and J 4 bases, with 16 bases left between them. This CDR3 has 15 residues. CDR3 protein: CASSPGRGPNQPQHF. The CDR3 DNA reads as TGTGCCAGCAGCCCCGGAAGGGGCCCAAATCAGCCCCAGCATTTT.

The chain has TRBV14 and TRBJ2-7; 8 nucleotides agree with TRBD1. The length of the CDR3 is 16 residues. The junction had 10 bases not matched to a gene; V was cut back by 0 bases and J by 6 bases. CDR1 and CDR2 from the germline V gene are SGHDN and FVKESK. The CDR3 DNA is TGTGCCAGCAGCCAAGAGTCGTGGACAGGGTCTCTCGAGCAGTACTTC. Translated, it gives CASSQESWTGSLEQYF.

The chain links TRBV9 to TRBJ2-2, with 14 bases matching TRBD2. The CDR3 is 16 amino acids. In germline, CDR1 is SGDLS, CDR2 YYNGEE. Germline trimming cut 4 bases from V and 6 bases from J; bases unmatched to any gene: 5. DNA of the CDR3: TGTGCCAGCAGCTTTTCGACTAGCGGGAGGGCCGGGGAGCTGTTTTTT. Protein: CASSFSTSGRAGELFF.

This sequence joins TRBV19 and TRBJ1-1, with TRBD1 as a possible D gene (6 bases). CDR3 length: 14 residues. Germline V gives CDR1 LNHDA, CDR2 SQIVND (reference sequence). The V and J ends lost 5 bases and 1 base respectively, with 11 bases between them. The CDR3, as DNA: TGTGCCAGTAGTGTAAGGGGGGCGAACACTGAAGCTTTCTTT. Translated, it gives CASSVRGANTEAFF.